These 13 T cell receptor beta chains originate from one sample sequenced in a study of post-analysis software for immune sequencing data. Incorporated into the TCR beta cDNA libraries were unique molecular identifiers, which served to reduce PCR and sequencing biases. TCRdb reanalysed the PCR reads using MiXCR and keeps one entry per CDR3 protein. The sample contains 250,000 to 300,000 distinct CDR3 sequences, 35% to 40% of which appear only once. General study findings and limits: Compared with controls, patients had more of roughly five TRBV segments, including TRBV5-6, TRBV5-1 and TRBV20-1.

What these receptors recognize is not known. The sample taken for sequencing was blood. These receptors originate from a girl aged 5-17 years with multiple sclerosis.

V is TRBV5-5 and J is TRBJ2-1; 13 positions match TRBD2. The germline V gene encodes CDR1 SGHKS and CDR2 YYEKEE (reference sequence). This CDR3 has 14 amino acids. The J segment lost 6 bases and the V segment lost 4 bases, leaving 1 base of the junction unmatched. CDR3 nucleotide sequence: TGTGCCAGCAGCCGACTAGCGGGGGGCAATGAGCAGTTCTTC. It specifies CASSRLAGGNEQFF. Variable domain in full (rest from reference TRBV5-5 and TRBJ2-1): DAGVTQSPTHLIKTRGQQVTLRCSPISGHKSVSWYQQVLGQGPQFIFQYYEKEERGRGNFPDRFSARQFPNYSSELNVNALLLGDSALYLCASSRLAGGNEQFFGPGTRLTVL.

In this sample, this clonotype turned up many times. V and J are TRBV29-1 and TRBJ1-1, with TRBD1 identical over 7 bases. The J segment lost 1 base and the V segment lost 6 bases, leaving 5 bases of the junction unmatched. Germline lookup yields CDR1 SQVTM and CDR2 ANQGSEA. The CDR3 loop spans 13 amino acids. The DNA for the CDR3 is TGCAGCGTCATTAGGACAGGGAACACTGAAGCTTTCTTT. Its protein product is CSVIRTGNTEAFF.

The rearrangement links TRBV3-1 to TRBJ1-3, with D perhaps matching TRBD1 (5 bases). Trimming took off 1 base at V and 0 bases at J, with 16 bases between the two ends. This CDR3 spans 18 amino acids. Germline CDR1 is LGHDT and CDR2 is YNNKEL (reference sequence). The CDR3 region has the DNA TGTGCCAGCAGCCAAGCGGCTGGTGGGACCAGCTCTGGAAACACCATATATTTT. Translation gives CASSQAAGGTSSGNTIYF.

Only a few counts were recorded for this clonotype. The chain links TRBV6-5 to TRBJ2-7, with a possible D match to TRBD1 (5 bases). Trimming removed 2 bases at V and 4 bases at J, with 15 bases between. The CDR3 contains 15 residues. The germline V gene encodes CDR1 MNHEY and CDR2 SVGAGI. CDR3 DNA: TGTGCCAGCAGTTACCGAGCTATTCAGGGTTACGAGCAGTACTTC. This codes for CASSYRAIQGYEQYF.

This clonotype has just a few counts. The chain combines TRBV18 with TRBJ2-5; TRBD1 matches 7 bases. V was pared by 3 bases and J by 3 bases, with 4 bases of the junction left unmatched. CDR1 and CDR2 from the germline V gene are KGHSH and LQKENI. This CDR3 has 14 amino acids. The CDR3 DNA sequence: TGTGCCAGCTCACCTCTACAGGGGAAAGAGACCCAGTACTTC. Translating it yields CASSPLQGKETQYF. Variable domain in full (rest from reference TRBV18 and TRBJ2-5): NAGVMQNPRHLVRRRGQEARLRCSPMKGHSHVYWYRQLPEEGLKFMVYLQKENIIDESGMPKERFSAEFPKEGPSILRIQQVVRGDSAAYFCASSPLQGKETQYFGPGTRLLVL.

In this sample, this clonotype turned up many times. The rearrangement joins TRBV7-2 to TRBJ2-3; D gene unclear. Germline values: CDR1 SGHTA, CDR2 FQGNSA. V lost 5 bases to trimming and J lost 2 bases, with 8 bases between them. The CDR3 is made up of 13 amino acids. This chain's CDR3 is CASSPGATDTQYF. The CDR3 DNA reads TGTGCCAGCAGCCCAGGCGCCACAGATACGCAGTATTTT. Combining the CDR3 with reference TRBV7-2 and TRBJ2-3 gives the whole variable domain GAGVSQSPSNKVTEKGKDVELRCDPISGHTALYWYRQSLGQGLEFLIYFQGNSAPDKSGLPSDRFSAERTGGSVSTLTIQRTQQEDSAVYLCASSPGATDTQYFGPGTRLTVL.

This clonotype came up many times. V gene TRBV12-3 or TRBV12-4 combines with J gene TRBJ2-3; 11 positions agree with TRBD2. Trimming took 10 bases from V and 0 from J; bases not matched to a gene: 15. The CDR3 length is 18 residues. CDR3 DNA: TGTGCCACCAGAGATACTAGCGGGGGCCCCGCTAGCACAGATACGCAGTATTTT. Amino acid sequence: CATRDTSGGPASTDTQYF.

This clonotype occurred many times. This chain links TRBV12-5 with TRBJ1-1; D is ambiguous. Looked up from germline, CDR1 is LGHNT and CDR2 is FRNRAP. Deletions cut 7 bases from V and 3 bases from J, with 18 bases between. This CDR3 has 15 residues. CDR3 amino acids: CASAHRGEIDTEAFF. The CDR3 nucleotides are TGTGCTAGTGCCCACCGCGGGGAAATCGACACTGAAGCTTTCTTT.

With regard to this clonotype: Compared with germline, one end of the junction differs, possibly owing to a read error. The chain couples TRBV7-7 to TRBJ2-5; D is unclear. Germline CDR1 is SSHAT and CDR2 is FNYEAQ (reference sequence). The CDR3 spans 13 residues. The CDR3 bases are TGTGCTAGCAGCAAGGACCGAAAAGAGACCCAGTACTTC. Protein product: CASSKDRKETQYF.

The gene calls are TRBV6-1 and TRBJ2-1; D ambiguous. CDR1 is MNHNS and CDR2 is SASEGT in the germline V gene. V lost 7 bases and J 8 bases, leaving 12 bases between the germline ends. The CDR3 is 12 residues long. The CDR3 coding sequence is TGTGCCAGCACTGAGGTTCTCCATGAGCAGTTCTTC. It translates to CASTEVLHEQFF.

Here the CDR3 reads CSAPGTSGRGGSSYEQYF. CDR3 DNA sequence: TGCAGTGCCCCGGGGACTAGCGGGAGGGGGGGAAGCTCCTACGAGCAGTACTTC. V gene TRBV20-1 combines with J gene TRBJ2-7; the match to TRBD2 covers 16 bases. Looked up from germline, CDR1 is DFQATT and CDR2 is SNEGSKA (reference sequence). Unmatched junction bases numbered 11, after V lost 6 bases and J lost 0 bases. This CDR3 is built from 18 residues.

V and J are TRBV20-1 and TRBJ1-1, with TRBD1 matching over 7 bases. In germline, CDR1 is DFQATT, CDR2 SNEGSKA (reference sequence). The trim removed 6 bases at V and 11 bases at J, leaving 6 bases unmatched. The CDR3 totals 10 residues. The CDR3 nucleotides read TGCAGTGCGCCTGGGACAGTCGCTTTCTTT. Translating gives CSAPGTVAFF.

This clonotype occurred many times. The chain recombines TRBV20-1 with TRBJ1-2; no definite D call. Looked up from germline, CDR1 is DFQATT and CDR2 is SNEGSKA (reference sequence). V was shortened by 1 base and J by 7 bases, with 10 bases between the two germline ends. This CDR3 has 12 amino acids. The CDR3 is CSARGGGLGYTF. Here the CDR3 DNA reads TGCAGTGCTAGAGGGGGAGGCCTTGGCTACACCTTC.